Below are 5 T cell receptor beta chains sequenced from a single sample in a study of early T cells in non-severe SARS-CoV-2 infection. Each CDR3 protein is one row after TCRdb ran MiXCR on the 5' RACE reads. The sample lists just under 90,000 distinct CDR3 sequences; around 14% were seen once. The sequenced sample was whole blood. These receptor sequences come from an adult who was a healthcare worker with PCR-confirmed SARS-CoV-2 infection or an uninfected control (not recorded which).

This clonotype was counted between two and nine times. J is TRBJ1-6 and V is TRBV7-9; 9 bases agree with TRBD1. The CDR3 loop spans 17 amino acids. V shed 1 base, J shed 7 bases, and the junction held 8 bases outside the gene matches. Germline V CDR1 and CDR2: SEHNR, FQNEAQ (reference sequence). This CDR3 is CASSLGLRDRDNSPLHF. CDR3 DNA sequence: TGTGCCAGCAGCTTAGGACTCCGGGACAGGGACAATTCACCCCTCCACTTT.

This clonotype appeared a few times. This chain connects TRBV6-5 to TRBJ2-7; D is unclear. CDR1 is MNHEY and CDR2 is SVGAGI in the germline V gene. Trimming took off 2 bases at V and 2 bases at J, with 13 bases between the two ends. The CDR3 is 15 amino acids. The CDR3 bases are TGTGCCAGCAGTTACAAGGACGGATCTCCCTACGAGCAGTACTTC. This codes for CASSYKDGSPYEQYF.

This clonotype was seen a few times. The chain has TRBV5-1 and TRBJ1-5; TRBD1 matches 10 bases. The CDR3 sequence is 20 residues long. V lost 1 base and J lost 2; bases outside the gene matches: 15. Germline CDR1 and CDR2: SGHRS and YFSETQ. CDR3 DNA: TGCGCCAGCAGCTTGCCTAACCGGGACAGGGGCGAAGGGGGCAATCAGCCCCAGCATTTT. It encodes CASSLPNRDRGEGGNQPQHF.

The CDR3 sequence: CAREPSRNNEQFF. The CDR3 bases are TGCGCCAGGGAGCCAAGTAGGAACAATGAGCAGTTCTTC. The chain recombines TRBV5-1 with TRBJ2-1; no reliable D call. The CDR3 covers 13 residues. The germline V and J ends were trimmed by 8 bases and 5 bases, with 14 bases remaining between them. CDR1 and CDR2 from the germline V gene are SGHRS and YFSETQ.

This clonotype was seen a handful of times. This rearrangement joins TRBV20-1 to TRBJ1-2, with 8 bases aligning to TRBD1. The CDR3 length is 12 residues. J was trimmed by 7 bases and V by 7 bases; bases with no gene match: 8. The germline V gene encodes CDR1 DFQATT and CDR2 SNEGSKA (reference sequence). The CDR3 spells CSGTGGVPGYTF. The DNA for the CDR3 is TGCAGTGGCACAGGGGGAGTTCCTGGCTACACCTTC.